The TCR beta chain under discussion was sequenced for a study of shared clonotypes between healthy human individuals. Study-level points and caveats: A generally larger estimated richness was seen in naive subsets than in memory subsets. The study sampled only blood, and tissue repertoires likely differ.

Worth noting for this clone: Its matching antigen is unknown.

Repertoires were generated with immunoSEQ multiplex PCR, while TCRdb's copy carries only in-frame clones and drops some. The sample lists about 2.4 million clones, over 85% seen once, with 0.36% in the top ten. Deletions cut 2 bases from V and 5 bases from J, with 15 bases between. The CDR3 is 16 amino acids. CDR1 and CDR2 (germline): SEHNR, FQNEAQ (reference sequence). Source material: naive CD4+ T cells from PBMCs. The subset is: CD45RA+ positively selected. The source of this sequence is a young man in good health. Some clones in this sample may be carry-over from other donors' samples. The chain combines TRBV7-9 with TRBJ2-2, with a tentative D call TRBD1 (5 bases). The CDR3 loop reads CASSLIIARETGELFF. The CDR3 DNA reads as TGTGCCAGCAGCTTAATAATTGCCAGGGAAACCGGGGAGCTGTTTTTT.